This entry lists 17 T cell receptor beta chains sequenced from one sample in a study of shared T cell receptors in the human thymus (dated by TCRdb to 2020 to 2022). The library relied on the immunoSEQ multiplex PCR assay. Here the immuneACCESS table is served through TCRdb, limited to in-frame sequences with V and J called. Missing clones are a known gap in these copies; in checked studies unresolved V genes cover under half, and the rest lacks a known reason. The sample data list 450,000 to 650,000 clones, and 75% to 80% of these were observed just once. The top ten clonotypes cover more than 0.01% of the sample. These data were likewise used in another study, on human thymus T cells.

Source material: thymocytes. The receptor source for this set is a boy in the first two years of life with a congenital heart defect. Donor details come from another sample of the same person, matched by shared clones.

The chain couples TRBV4-3 to TRBJ2-2, with a possible D match to TRBD1 (7 bases). Germline CDR1 LGHNA, CDR2 YSLEER. This CDR3 is built from 17 residues. V was cut by 4 bases and J by 5 bases, with 20 bases left in between. The CDR3 loop is CASSPRIHRGGTGELFF. DNA for the CDR3: TGCGCCAGCAGCCCCAGAATCCACAGGGGAGGAACCGGGGAGCTGTTTTTT.

This clone was detected a few times. The gene calls are TRBV7-9 and TRBJ2-1, with a tentative D call TRBD1 (5 bases). This CDR3 has 12 residues. CDR1 and CDR2 (germline): SEHNR, FQNEAQ (reference sequence). Deletions cut 3 bases from V and 12 bases from J, with 12 bases between. The CDR3 nucleotides read TGTGCCAGCAGCTTCAGGGAATACGGGCAGTTCTTC. Its protein product is CASSFREYGQFF.

This chain connects TRBV28 to TRBJ2-1; 10 nucleotides line up with TRBD2. The CDR3 consists of 16 residues. Germline-derived CDR1 and CDR2 are MDHEN and SYDVKM. The trim removed 2 bases at V and 10 bases at J, leaving 11 bases unmatched. Here the CDR3 DNA reads TGTGCCAGCAGTTTAGGGAGGCGAGCGGGAGGGCGGGAGCAGTTCTTC. Protein: CASSLGRRAGGREQFF.

The CDR3 here is CASRADRVGNTIYF. The DNA of the CDR3 is TGTGCCAGCAGGGCGGACAGGGTTGGAAACACCATATATTTT. The chain employs TRBV6-1 and TRBJ1-3, with 8 bases matching TRBD1. CDR3 length: 14 amino acids. The V gene's germline CDR1 is MNHNS and CDR2 SASEGT. With 6 bases clipped from V and 3 bases from J, the junction kept 4 bases outside the gene matches.

CDR3 coding DNA: TGTGCCAGCAGCGTAGAGGCGGGACAGGGGATTAACTATGGCTACACCTTC. This translates into CASSVEAGQGINYGYTF. The rearrangement links TRBV9 to TRBJ1-2; TRBD1 aligns across 10 bases. The CDR3 length is 17 residues. From germline, CDR1 is SGDLS and CDR2 YYNGEE. The V gene end was trimmed by 0 bases and the J gene end by 1 base; junction bases not matched to a gene: 6.

This sequence joins TRBV13 and TRBJ1-2, with TRBD1 matching 9 bases. Germline lookup yields CDR1 PRHDT and CDR2 FYEKMQ (reference sequence). The CDR3 totals 14 residues. Germline trimming cut 5 bases from V and 4 bases from J; bases unmatched to any gene: 5. Written as DNA, the CDR3 is TGTGCCAGCAGCAGGGGACAGGGCCCCTATGGCTACACCTTC. It is translated as CASSRGQGPYGYTF.

The rearrangement links TRBV6-1 to TRBJ2-5; 10 nucleotides agree with TRBD1. This CDR3 has 13 residues. The ends lost 7 bases at V and 4 bases at J; junction bases unmatched: 3. CDR1 and CDR2 from the germline V gene are MNHNS and SASEGT. CDR3: CASTRDRGETQYF. CDR3 nucleotide sequence: TGTGCCAGCACCAGGGACAGGGGAGAGACCCAGTACTTC.

The chain carries TRBV11-1 and TRBJ2-1; 8 positions agree with TRBD2. Germline V gene sequence: CDR1 SGHAT, CDR2 FQDESV (reference sequence). Trimming removed 1 base from V and 2 bases from J; junction bases left unmatched: 7. This CDR3 is built from 17 residues. The CDR3 region is CASSLVGLAGPYNEQFF. The CDR3 coding sequence is TGTGCCAGCAGCTTAGTAGGGCTAGCGGGCCCCTACAATGAGCAGTTCTTC.

The J gene is TRBJ2-7, the V gene TRBV5-1; D unresolved. CDR3 length: 14 residues. V shed 0 bases and J shed 2 bases, with 9 bases lying between them. In germline, CDR1 is SGHRS, CDR2 YFSETQ. The DNA for the CDR3 is TGCGCCAGCAGCTTGGTGGGCATACCCTACGAGCAGTACTTC. Translated, it gives CASSLVGIPYEQYF.

The chain combines TRBV30 with TRBJ2-1, with D tentatively TRBD2 (5 bases). The V gene lost 1 base and the J gene lost 5 bases, with 18 bases spanning the gap. The CDR3 is 16 amino acids. The germline CDR1 and CDR2 sequences are GTSNPN and SVGIG (reference sequence). CDR3 loop: CAWSAARLREHNEQFF. CDR3 nucleotides: TGTGCCTGGAGTGCCGCCCGGCTAAGGGAGCACAATGAGCAGTTCTTC. Full variable domain (remainder filled in from reference TRBV30 and TRBJ2-1): SQTIHQWPATLVQPVGSPLSLECTVEGTSNPNLYWYRQAAGRGLQLLFYSVGIGQISSEVPQNLSASRPQDRQFILSSKKLLLSDSGFYLCAWSAARLREHNEQFFGPGTRLTVL.

V and J are TRBV5-4 and TRBJ2-7; 10 nucleotides match TRBD1. Germline CDR1 is SGHNT and CDR2 is YYREEE (reference sequence). The CDR3 has 13 residues. Trimming removed 3 bases from V and 6 bases from J; junction bases left unmatched: 3. DNA for the CDR3: TGTGCCAGCAGCTCGGGACAGGGGAGCGAGCAGTACTTC. This translates into CASSSGQGSEQYF.

The chain links TRBV4-3 to TRBJ1-1, with TRBD1 matching over 10 bases. Germline CDR1 reads LGHNA; CDR2 reads YSLEER. V lost 5 bases to trimming and J lost 1 base; unmatched junction nucleotides: 10. This CDR3 is built from 17 residues. The DNA for the CDR3 is TGCGCCAGCAGCATCCAATTCGACAGGGGGCCGAACACTGAAGCTTTCTTT. It encodes CASSIQFDRGPNTEAFF.

The V and J genes are TRBV7-3 and TRBJ1-2; D perhaps matches TRBD1 (6 bases). The CDR3 extends over 15 amino acids. V dropped 5 bases and J dropped 4 bases, with 17 bases sitting between them. Germline V gives CDR1 SGHTA, CDR2 FQGTGA. CDR3 bases: TGTGCCAGCAGCCCCTCCCGAGACAGGTTCTATGGCTACACCTTC. It translates to CASSPSRDRFYGYTF. Supplemented by reference TRBV7-3 and TRBJ1-2, the full variable domain reads GAGVSQTPSNKVTEKGKYVELRCDPISGHTALYWYRQSLGQGPEFLIYFQGTGAADDSGLPNDRFFAVRPEGSVSTLKIQRTERGDSAVYLCASSPSRDRFYGYTFGSGTRLTVV.

This rearrangement joins TRBV4-3 to TRBJ1-1; TRBD1 matches 7 bases. Per the germline V gene, CDR1 is LGHNA and CDR2 is YSLEER. This CDR3 comprises 14 residues. The V segment lost 4 bases and the J segment 1 base; nucleotides outside the gene matches: 3. Written as DNA, the CDR3 is TGCGCCAGCAGCCCCCGGGACAGGAACACTGAAGCTTTCTTT. It is translated as CASSPRDRNTEAFF.

The CDR3 loop reads CASSLVGTGAFNEKLFF. The CDR3 DNA reads TGTGCCAGCAGCTTGGTGGGGACAGGGGCGTTTAATGAAAAACTGTTTTTT. The gene calls are TRBV5-5 and TRBJ1-4; 10 bases fit TRBD1. V dropped 0 bases and J dropped 4; count of bases not matched to a gene: 6. Germline loops: CDR1 SGHKS, CDR2 YYEKEE (reference sequence). CDR3 length equals 17 residues. The full variable domain, rest sourced from reference TRBV5-5 and TRBJ1-4, is DAGVTQSPTHLIKTRGQQVTLRCSPISGHKSVSWYQQVLGQGPQFIFQYYEKEERGRGNFPDRFSARQFPNYSSELNVNALLLGDSALYLCASSLVGTGAFNEKLFFGSGTQLSVL.

V gene TRBV14 combines with J gene TRBJ1-1; tentatively, D is TRBD1 (5 bases). Germline V gene lookup returns CDR1 SGHDN and CDR2 FVKESK. V was clipped by 1 base and J by 1 base, with 7 bases between them. This CDR3 is 14 amino acids long. The CDR3 sequence: CASSQGGGNTEAFF. Here the CDR3 DNA reads TGTGCCAGCAGCCAAGGCGGGGGGAACACTGAAGCTTTCTTT.

The V gene is TRBV6-5, the J gene TRBJ1-5; D unresolved. Trimming took 6 bases from V and 4 from J, leaving 19 bases between them. The CDR3 spans 16 residues. Germline loops: CDR1 MNHEY, CDR2 SVGAGI. In DNA, the CDR3 is TGTGCCAGCAGCTACACCTCTGGAGGTTGGAATCAGCCCCAGCATTTT. Translation: CASSYTSGGWNQPQHF.